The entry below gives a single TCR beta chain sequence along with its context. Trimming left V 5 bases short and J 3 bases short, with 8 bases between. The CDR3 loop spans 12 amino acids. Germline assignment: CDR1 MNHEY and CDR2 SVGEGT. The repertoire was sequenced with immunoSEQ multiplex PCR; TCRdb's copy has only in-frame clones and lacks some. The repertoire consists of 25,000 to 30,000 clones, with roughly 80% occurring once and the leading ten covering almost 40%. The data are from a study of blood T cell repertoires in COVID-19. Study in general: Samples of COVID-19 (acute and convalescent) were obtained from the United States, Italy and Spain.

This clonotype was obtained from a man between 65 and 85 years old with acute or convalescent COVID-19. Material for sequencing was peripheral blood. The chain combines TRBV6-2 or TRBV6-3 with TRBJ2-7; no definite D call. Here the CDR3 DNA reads TGTGCCAGCAGTCAAAACAACTACGAGCAGTACTTC. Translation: CASSQNNYEQYF.